What follows are 8 T cell receptor beta chains derived from one specimen sequenced in a study of T-cell reconstitution after alpha-beta-depleted transplantation in children. A TCRbeta library incorporating unique molecular identifiers was prepared. Using its own MiXCR run on the PCR reads, TCRdb lists one record per CDR3 protein. Among about 440,000 distinct CDR3 sequences listed, around two fifths were seen once. The input for sequencing was PBMCs, taken before TCRalphabeta/CD19-depleted stem cell transplant. The receptors shown here come from a girl aged 2 to 10 with aplastic anemia, due to receive a stem cell transplant.

This clonotype was counted ten times or more. The chain combines TRBV9 with TRBJ2-2; D is uncertain. Between the trimmed V and J ends, which lost 4 bases and 8 bases, there was a span of 9 bases. Germline V lookup: CDR1 SGDLS, CDR2 YYNGEE. This CDR3 region has 12 residues. CDR3 sequence reads: CASSPAPGELFF. Here the CDR3 DNA reads TGTGCCAGCAGCCCGGCCCCGGGGGAGCTGTTTTTT.

V and J are TRBV6-5 and TRBJ2-7; D is perhaps TRBD2 (5 bases). CDR3 length equals 17 residues. V lost 0 bases, J lost 2 bases, and 17 bases lay in between. Germline V gene lookup returns CDR1 MNHEY and CDR2 SVGAGI. The CDR3 here is CASSYSRSAAGPYEQYF. CDR3 bases: TGTGCCAGCAGTTACTCGAGATCGGCTGCGGGTCCCTACGAGCAGTACTTC.

This sequence joins TRBV4-1 and TRBJ1-4, with TRBD1 as a possible D gene (5 bases). The germline CDR1 and CDR2 sequences are MGHRA and YSYEKL. Trimming stripped 3 bases from V and 2 bases from J, with 16 bases between. This CDR3 comprises 17 residues. The CDR3 region has the DNA TGCGCCAGCAGCCAGGGTTGGGGGATAGAGACTAATGAAAAACTGTTTTTT. Protein sequence: CASSQGWGIETNEKLFF.

The DNA of the CDR3 is TGTGCCAGCAGTTTAACGACTGGGACAACCTACGAGCAGTACTTC. Its protein product is CASSLTTGTTYEQYF. This chain connects TRBV12-3 or TRBV12-4 to TRBJ2-7; weak D call: TRBD1 (6 bases). V lost 2 bases, J lost 2 bases, and 13 bases lay in between. This CDR3 has 15 amino acids.

This clonotype came up many times. This sequence joins TRBV28 and TRBJ2-7, with D maybe TRBD1 (5 bases). The CDR3 spans 16 residues. Germline V gene lookup returns CDR1 MDHEN and CDR2 SYDVKM. With 5 bases removed from V and 2 bases from J, the gap between germline ends came to 19 bases. The CDR3: CASSTTLTGFTYEQYF. Here the CDR3 DNA reads TGTGCCAGCAGTACAACACTTACAGGATTCACCTACGAGCAGTACTTC.

This clonotype was counted ten times or more. This chain uses TRBV9 with TRBJ2-2; D not certain. This CDR3 comprises 14 residues. The V gene lost 2 bases and the J gene lost 8 bases, with 13 bases spanning the gap. CDR1 and CDR2 from the germline V gene are SGDLS and YYNGEE. The CDR3 coding sequence is TGTGCCAGCAGCGTCAGGACGGGCGGAGGGGAGCTGTTTTTT. Amino acids: CASSVRTGGGELFF. The variable domain in full, with the rest retrieved from reference TRBV9 and TRBJ2-2, is DSGVTQTPKHLITATGQRVTLRCSPRSGDLSVYWYQQSLDQGLQFLIQYYNGEERAKGNILERFSAQQFPDLHSELNLSSLELGDSALYFCASSVRTGGGELFFGEGSRLTVL.

This clonotype was detected many times. The CDR3 loop reads CSATSRTGNGYTF. The CDR3 region has the DNA TGCAGTGCTACCTCAAGGACAGGGAATGGCTACACCTTC. The rearrangement uses TRBV20-1 and TRBJ1-2; 8 positions agree with TRBD1. J was trimmed by 6 bases and V by 4 bases; bases with no gene match: 7. The CDR3 runs 13 residues. The V gene's germline CDR1 is DFQATT and CDR2 SNEGSKA (reference sequence).

The J gene is TRBJ1-1, the V gene TRBV6-2 or TRBV6-3, with TRBD1 matching 7 bases. The CDR3 consists of 14 residues. The junction had 7 bases not matched to a gene; V was cut back by 7 bases and J by 2 bases. The germline gives CDR1 MNHEY, CDR2 SVGEGT. The CDR3 sequence is CASTGDRANTEAFF. The CDR3 region has the DNA TGTGCCAGCACCGGGGACAGAGCTAACACTGAAGCTTTCTTT.